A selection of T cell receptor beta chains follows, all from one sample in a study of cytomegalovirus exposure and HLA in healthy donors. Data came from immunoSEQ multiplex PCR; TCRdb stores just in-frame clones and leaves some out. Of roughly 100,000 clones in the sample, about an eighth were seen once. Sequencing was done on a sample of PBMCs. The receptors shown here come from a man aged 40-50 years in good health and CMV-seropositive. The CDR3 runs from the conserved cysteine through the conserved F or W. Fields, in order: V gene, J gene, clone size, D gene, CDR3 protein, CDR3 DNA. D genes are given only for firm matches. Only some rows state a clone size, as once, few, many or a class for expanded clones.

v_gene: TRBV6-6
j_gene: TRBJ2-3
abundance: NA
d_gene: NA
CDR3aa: CASSYMDTQYF
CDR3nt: TGTGCCAGCAGTTATATGGATACGCAGTATTTT

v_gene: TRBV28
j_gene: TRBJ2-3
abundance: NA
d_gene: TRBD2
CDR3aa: CASSFGLAGPSTDTQYF
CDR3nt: TGTGCCAGCAGTTTCGGACTAGCGGGACCTAGCACAGATACGCAGTATTTT

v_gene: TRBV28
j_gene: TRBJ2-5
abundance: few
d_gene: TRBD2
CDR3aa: CASSLLGLGAQETQYF
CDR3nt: TGTGCCAGCAGTTTACTAGGACTAGGAGCCCAAGAGACCCAGTACTTC

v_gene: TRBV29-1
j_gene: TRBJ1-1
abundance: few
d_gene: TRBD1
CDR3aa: CSVETGSDTEAFF
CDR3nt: TGCAGCGTCGAGACAGGGAGCGACACTGAAGCTTTCTTT

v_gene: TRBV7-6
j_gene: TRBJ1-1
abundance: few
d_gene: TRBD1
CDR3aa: CASSLGTGEAFF
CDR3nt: TGTGCCAGCAGCCTAGGGACAGGTGAAGCTTTCTTT

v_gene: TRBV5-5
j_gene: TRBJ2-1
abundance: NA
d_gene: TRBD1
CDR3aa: CASSLGDSPYNEQFF
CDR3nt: TGTGCCAGCAGCTTGGGGGACAGTCCCTACAATGAGCAGTTCTTC

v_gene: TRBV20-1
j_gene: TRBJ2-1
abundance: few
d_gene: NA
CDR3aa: CSALSPYEQFF
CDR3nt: TGCAGTGCTTTATCTCCCTACGAGCAGTTCTTC

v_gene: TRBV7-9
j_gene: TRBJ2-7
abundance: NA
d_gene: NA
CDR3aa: CASSPIYEQYF
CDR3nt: TGTGCCAGCAGCCCCATCTACGAGCAGTACTTC

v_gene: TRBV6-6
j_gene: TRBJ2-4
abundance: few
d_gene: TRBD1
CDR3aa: CASSYAGGTFNIQYF
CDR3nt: TGTGCCAGCAGTTACGCAGGGGGCACCTTTAACATTCAGTACTTC

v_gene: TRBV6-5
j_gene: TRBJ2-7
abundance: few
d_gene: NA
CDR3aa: CASSPGAGPEQYF
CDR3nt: TGTGCCAGCAGCCCTGGAGCCGGCCCCGAGCAGTACTTC

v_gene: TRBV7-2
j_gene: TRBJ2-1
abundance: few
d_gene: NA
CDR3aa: CASSLSTLGHNEQFF
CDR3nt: TGTGCCAGCAGCTTGTCGACCTTGGGGCACAATGAGCAGTTCTTC

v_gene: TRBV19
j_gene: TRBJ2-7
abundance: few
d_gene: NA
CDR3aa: CASSITGNGEQYF
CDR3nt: TGTGCCAGTAGTATAACCGGGAACGGCGAGCAGTACTTC

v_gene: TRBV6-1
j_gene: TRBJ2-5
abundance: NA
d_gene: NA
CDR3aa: CASSAQGRETQYF
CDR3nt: TGTGCCAGCAGTGCGCAGGGCCGTGAGACCCAGTACTTC

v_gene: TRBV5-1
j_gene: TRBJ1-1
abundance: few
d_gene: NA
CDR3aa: CASSLRLRQEGDTEAFF
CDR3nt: TGCGCCAGCAGCTTGCGTCTTAGACAGGAAGGAGACACTGAAGCTTTCTTT

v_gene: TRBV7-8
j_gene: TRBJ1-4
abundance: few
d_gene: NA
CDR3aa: CASSFWGGNDEKLFF
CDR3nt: TGTGCCAGCAGCTTCTGGGGCGGAAACGATGAAAAACTGTTTTTT

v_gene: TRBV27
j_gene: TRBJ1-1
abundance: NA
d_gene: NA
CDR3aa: CASRALGTSQAFF
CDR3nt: TGTGCCAGCAGGGCCCTCGGGACATCTCAAGCTTTCTTT

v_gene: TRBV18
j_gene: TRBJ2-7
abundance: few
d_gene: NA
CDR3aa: CASSQVTGPYEQYF
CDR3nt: TGTGCCAGCTCACAAGTGACAGGACCCTACGAGCAGTACTTC

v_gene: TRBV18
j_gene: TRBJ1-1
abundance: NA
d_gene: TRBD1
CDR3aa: CASSPTGVNTEAFF
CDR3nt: TGTGCCAGCTCTCCCACAGGGGTGAACACTGAAGCTTTCTTT

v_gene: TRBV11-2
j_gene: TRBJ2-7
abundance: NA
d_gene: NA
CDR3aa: CASTDPGASVSYEQYF
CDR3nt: TGTGCCAGCACCGATCCGGGCGCTAGCGTGTCCTACGAGCAGTACTTC

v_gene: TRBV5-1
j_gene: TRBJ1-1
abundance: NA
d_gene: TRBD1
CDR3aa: CASSLAGTGATEAFF
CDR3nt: TGCGCCAGCAGCTTGGCGGGGACAGGGGCGACTGAAGCTTTCTTT

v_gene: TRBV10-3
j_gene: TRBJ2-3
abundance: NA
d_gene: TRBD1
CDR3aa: CATSPIKQGTDTQYF
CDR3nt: TGTGCCACTTCGCCCATCAAACAGGGGACAGATACGCAGTATTTT

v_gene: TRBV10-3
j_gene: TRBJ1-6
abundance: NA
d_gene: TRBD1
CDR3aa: CAISDTGVSYNSPLHF
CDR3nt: TGTGCCATCAGTGATACAGGGGTCTCCTATAATTCACCCCTCCACTTT

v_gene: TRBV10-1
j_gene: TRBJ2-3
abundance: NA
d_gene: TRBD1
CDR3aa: CASSAGTVGTDTQYF
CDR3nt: TGCGCCAGCAGTGCCGGGACAGTAGGCACAGATACGCAGTATTTT

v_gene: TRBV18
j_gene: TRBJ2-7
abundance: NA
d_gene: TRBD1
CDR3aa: CASSEGQAYEQYF
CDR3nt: TGTGCCAGCTCAGAGGGACAGGCCTACGAGCAGTACTTC

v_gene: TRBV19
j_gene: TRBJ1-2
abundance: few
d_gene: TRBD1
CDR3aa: CASKRDRDLYGYTF
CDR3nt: TGTGCCAGTAAGCGGGACAGGGACCTCTATGGCTACACCTTC

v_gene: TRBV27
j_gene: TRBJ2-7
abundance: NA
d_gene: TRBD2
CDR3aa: CASSLSVPGLLAGGYEQYF
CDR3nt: TGTGCCAGCAGTTTATCGGTCCCCGGCTTACTAGCGGGAGGCTACGAGCAGTACTTC

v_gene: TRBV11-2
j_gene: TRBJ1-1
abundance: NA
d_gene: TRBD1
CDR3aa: CASSLGRRTGPLNTEAFF
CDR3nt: TGTGCCAGCAGCTTAGGCCGACGGACAGGCCCTTTGAACACTGAAGCTTTCTTT

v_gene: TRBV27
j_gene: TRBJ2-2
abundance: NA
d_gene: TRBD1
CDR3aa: CASSSGQGWTGELFF
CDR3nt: TGTGCCAGCAGCTCTGGACAGGGATGGACCGGGGAGCTGTTTTTT

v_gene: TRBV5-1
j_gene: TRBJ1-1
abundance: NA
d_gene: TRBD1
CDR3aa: CASSRTTGGTGEAFF
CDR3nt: TGCGCCAGCAGTCGAACGACAGGGGGCACGGGTGAAGCTTTCTTT

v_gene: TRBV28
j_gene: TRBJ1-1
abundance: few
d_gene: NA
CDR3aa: CASREGRRNTEAFF
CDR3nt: TGTGCCAGCAGAGAGGGTAGGCGGAACACTGAAGCTTTCTTT

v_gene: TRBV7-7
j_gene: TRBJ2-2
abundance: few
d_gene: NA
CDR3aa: CASSLELAGTGELFF
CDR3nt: TGTGCCAGCAGCTTAGAACTAGCCGGGACCGGGGAGCTGTTTTTT

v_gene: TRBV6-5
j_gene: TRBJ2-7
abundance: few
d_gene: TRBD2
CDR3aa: CASSSRTSGSNEQYF
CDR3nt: TGTGCCAGCAGTTCCAGGACTAGCGGGAGCAACGAGCAGTACTTC

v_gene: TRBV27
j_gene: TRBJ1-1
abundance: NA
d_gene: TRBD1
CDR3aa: CASSLWQGANTEAFF
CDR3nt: TGTGCCAGCAGTTTATGGCAGGGGGCGAACACTGAAGCTTTCTTT

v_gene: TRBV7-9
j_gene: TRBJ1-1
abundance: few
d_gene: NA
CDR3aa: CASRLGGKEAFF
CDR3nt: TGTGCCAGCAGATTGGGGGGGAAGGAAGCTTTCTTT

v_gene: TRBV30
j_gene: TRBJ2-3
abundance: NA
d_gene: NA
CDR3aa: CAADLRGRGDTQYF
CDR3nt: TGTGCCGCGGATTTGAGGGGGCGGGGAGATACGCAGTATTTT

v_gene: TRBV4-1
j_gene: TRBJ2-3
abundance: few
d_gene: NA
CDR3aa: CASSQAYYGDTQYF
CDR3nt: TGCGCCAGCAGCCAAGCCTACTACGGAGATACGCAGTATTTT

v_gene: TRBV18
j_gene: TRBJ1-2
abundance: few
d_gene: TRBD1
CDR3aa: CASSPSTGNYGYTF
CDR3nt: TGTGCCAGCTCACCCTCGACAGGGAACTATGGCTACACCTTC

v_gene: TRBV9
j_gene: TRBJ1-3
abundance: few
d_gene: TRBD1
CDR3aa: CASARTGATGNTIYF
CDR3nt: TGTGCCAGCGCCCGGACAGGCGCAACTGGAAACACCATATATTTT

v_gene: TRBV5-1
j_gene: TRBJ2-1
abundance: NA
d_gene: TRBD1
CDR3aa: CASRHGQGAYNEQFF
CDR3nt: TGCGCCAGCAGGCATGGACAGGGGGCCTACAATGAGCAGTTCTTC

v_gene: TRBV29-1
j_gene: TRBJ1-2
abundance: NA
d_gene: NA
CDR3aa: CSVLINHPSEGYTF
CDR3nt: TGCAGCGTCCTCATCAATCATCCGAGTGAGGGCTACACCTTC

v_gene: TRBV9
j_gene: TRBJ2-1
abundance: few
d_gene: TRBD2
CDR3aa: CASSVGGGEYNEQFF
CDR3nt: TGTGCCAGCAGCGTAGGGGGAGGGGAGTACAATGAGCAGTTCTTC